These T cell receptor beta chains were read from a single sample in a study of monozygotic twins with inflammatory bowel disease. With the 5' RACE reads reprocessed, TCRdb shows one record per CDR3 protein and no DNA. The sample has around 380,000 distinct CDR3 sequences; the top ten hold roughly 2.5%. What was sequenced was blood. Receptors were obtained from a human donor with ulcerative colitis or Crohn's disease, or a healthy co-twin of an affected twin (not recorded which). Each CDR3 is given with its conserved first and last residue.

J gene	V gene	CDR3 length	CDR3 protein
TRBJ1-2	TRBV29-1	16	CSVADRTVFANYGYTF
TRBJ2-7	TRBV10-3	16	CAISAQPGTGVHEQYF
TRBJ2-1	TRBV20-1	15	CSARSGGRSYNEQFF
TRBJ2-4	TRBV25-1	20	CASRGGLAGEGALAKNIQYF
TRBJ1-1	TRBV7-3	14	CASSLEARGTEAFF
TRBJ2-1	TRBV20-1	18	CSALNGGRRLAGDNEQFF
TRBJ2-3	TRBV7-9	15	CASSTGTGVVDTQYF
TRBJ2-7	TRBV4-3	15	CASSQDIWGEDEQYF
TRBJ2-3	TRBV5-1	14	CASSLDRFPDTQYF
TRBJ2-5	TRBV12-3/TRBV12-4	16	CASSFTGAGSKETQYF
TRBJ2-7	TRBV5-1	16	CASSGQTGPMSHEQYF